Here is one TCR beta chain with its context. These data originate in a study of CD8 T cells in Susac syndrome. Roughly 0.45 to 1 ug RNA was reverse transcribed with random hexamers. TCRdb re-derived calls from the immunoSEQ multiplex PCR reads in MiXCR, one entry per CDR3 protein. The table has approximately 200,000 distinct CDR3 sequences, under 97% seen once; the top ten hold about 0.093%. The source of this sequence is a human donor with multiple sclerosis. Sequencing was carried out using CD4+ T cells from PBMCs.

For the CDR3, the DNA is TGTGCCAGCAGTTACCTCCCCGGGACAACATTGTTCTTC. Protein product: CASSYLPGTTLFF. V and J are TRBV6-2 or TRBV6-3 and TRBJ2-1, with D maybe TRBD1 (6 bases). The germline V gene encodes CDR1 MNHEY and CDR2 SVGEGT. Trimming took 2 bases from V and 15 from J, leaving 17 bases between them. The CDR3 totals 13 residues.